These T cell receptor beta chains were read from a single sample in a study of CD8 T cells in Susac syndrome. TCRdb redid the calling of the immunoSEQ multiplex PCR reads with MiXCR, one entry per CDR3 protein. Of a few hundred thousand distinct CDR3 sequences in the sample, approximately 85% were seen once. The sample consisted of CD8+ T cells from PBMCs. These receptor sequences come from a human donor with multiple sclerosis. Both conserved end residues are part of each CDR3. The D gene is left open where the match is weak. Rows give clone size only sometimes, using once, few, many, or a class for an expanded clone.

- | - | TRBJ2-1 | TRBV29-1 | TGCAGCGTTGATAGCGGCCTAGAGCAGTTCTTC | CSVDSGLEQFF
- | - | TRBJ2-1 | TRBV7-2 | TGTGCCAGCAGCCTTACAAGGACAGTCTACAATGAGCAGTTCTTC | CASSLTRTVYNEQFF
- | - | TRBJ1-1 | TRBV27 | TGTGCCAGCAGGGAGTTAGAGAACACTGAAGCTTTCTTT | CASRELENTEAFF
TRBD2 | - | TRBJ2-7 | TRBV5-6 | TGTGCCAGCAGCTTGGGGGGGAGGGCCCGTGAGCAGTACTTC | CASSLGGRAREQYF
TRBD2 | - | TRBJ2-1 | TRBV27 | TGTGCCACCAAGCGGGGAAGCTCCTACAATGAGCAGTTCTTC | CATKRGSSYNEQFF
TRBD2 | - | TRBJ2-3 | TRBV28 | TGTGCCAGCGCGGGGGACGATATCACAGATACGCAGTATTTT | CASAGDDITDTQYF
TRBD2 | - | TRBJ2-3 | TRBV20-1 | TGCAGTGCTAGCCTAGCGGGATGGGATACGCAGTATTTT | CSASLAGWDTQYF
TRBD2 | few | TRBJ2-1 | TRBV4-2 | TGTGCCAGCAGCCAAATAGCGGGAGCCAATGAGCAGTTCTTC | CASSQIAGANEQFF
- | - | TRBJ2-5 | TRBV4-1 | TGCGCCAGCAGCCAAGGAGGGACCCAGGGTCTATACTTC | CASSQGGTQGLYF
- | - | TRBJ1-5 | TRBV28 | TGTGCCAGCAGTTCCTTCCTCGCGGGGTATCAGCCCCAGCATTTT | CASSSFLAGYQPQHF
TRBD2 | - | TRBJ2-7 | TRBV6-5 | TGTGCCAGCAGTTACCGTCCCGCGGGAGGGCTGTACGAGCAGTACTTC | CASSYRPAGGLYEQYF
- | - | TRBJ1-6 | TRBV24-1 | TGTGCCACCAGTGATCAACAGGGCTCACCCCTCCACTTT | CATSDQQGSPLHF
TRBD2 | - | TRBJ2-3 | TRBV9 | TGTGCCAGCAGTGCTAGCGGGAGCACAGATACGCAGTATTTT | CASSASGSTDTQYF
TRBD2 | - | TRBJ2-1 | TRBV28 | TGTGCCAGCAGTTTTGCGGGAGCGGGGGATGAGCAGTTCTTC | CASSFAGAGDEQFF
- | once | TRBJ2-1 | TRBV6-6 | TGTGCCAGCAGTTACGTACGGGCGTTTCGCGAGCAGTTCTTC | CASSYVRAFREQFF
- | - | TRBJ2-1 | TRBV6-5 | TGTGCCAGCAGTTACAGAGATGAGCAGTTCTTC | CASSYRDEQFF
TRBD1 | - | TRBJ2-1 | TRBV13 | TGTGCCAGCAGTTCCGGGACAGGGGGCAATGAGCAGTTCTTC | CASSSGTGGNEQFF
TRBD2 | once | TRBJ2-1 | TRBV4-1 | TGCGCCAGCAGCCAGACCTCCGGGACTAGCGGGAGAGGGGATGAGCAGTTCTTC | CASSQTSGTSGRGDEQFF
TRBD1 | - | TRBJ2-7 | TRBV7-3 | TGTGCCAGCTTCTTACAGGGGGCAATTCCCTACGAGCAGTACTTC | CASFLQGAIPYEQYF
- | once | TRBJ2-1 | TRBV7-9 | TGTGCCAGCAGCTCGCCCTGGAGCTCCTACAATGAGCAGTTCTTC | CASSSPWSSYNEQFF
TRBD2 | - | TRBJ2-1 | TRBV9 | TGTGCCAGCGGTCGGAGCGGGACGGGGAATGAGCAGTTCTTC | CASGRSGTGNEQFF
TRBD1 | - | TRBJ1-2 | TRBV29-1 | TGCAGCGTTGAAGGGGACAGTCCCCCTCCCTATGGCTACACCTTC | CSVEGDSPPPYGYTF
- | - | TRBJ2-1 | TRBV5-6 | TGTGCCAGCAGCCCCGGAAGGGCACGGGGCTCCTACAATGAGCAGTTCTTC | CASSPGRARGSYNEQFF
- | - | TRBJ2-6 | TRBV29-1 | TGCAGCGTTGAAGTAGGCAGGGCTGGGGCCAACGTCCTGACTTTC | CSVEVGRAGANVLTF
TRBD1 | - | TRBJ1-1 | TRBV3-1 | TGTGCCAGCAGCCCGTTAACAGGGGAGACTGAAGCTTTCTTT | CASSPLTGETEAFF
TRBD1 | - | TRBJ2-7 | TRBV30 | TGTGCCTGGAGGCCTCTCGACAGGGAAGCCTACGAGCAGTACTTC | CAWRPLDREAYEQYF
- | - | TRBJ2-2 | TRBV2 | TGTGCCAGCAATCTTGGCAGGGACACCGGGGAGCTGTTTTTT | CASNLGRDTGELFF
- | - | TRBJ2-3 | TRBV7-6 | TGTGCCAGCAGCAATGACGGTTCTTCGTCGGTAGATACGCAGTATTTT | CASSNDGSSSVDTQYF
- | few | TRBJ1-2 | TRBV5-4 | TGTGCCAGCAGGGACGGACAGTCGTCTAACTATGGCTACACCTTC | CASRDGQSSNYGYTF
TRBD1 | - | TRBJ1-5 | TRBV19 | TGTGCCAGTAGTATAGGATGGACAGGGACGGATCAGCCCCAGCATTTT | CASSIGWTGTDQPQHF
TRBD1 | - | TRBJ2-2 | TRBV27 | TGTGCCAGCAGTTTATCGTGGAGGCGGGACAGGTGGTCCGGGGAGCTGTTTTTT | CASSLSWRRDRWSGELFF
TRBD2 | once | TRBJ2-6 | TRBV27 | TGTGCCAGCAGTTTCCTAGCGGGAGTTGGGGCCAACGTCCTGACTTTC | CASSFLAGVGANVLTF
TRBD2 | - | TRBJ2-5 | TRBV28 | TGTGCCAGCAACCTTAGCGGGAGCGGCGAGACCCAGTACTTC | CASNLSGSGETQYF
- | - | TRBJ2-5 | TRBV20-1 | TGCAGTGAAGGACCGAAGACCCAGTACTTC | CSEGPKTQYF
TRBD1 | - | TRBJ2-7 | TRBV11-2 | TGTGCCAGCAGCTTAGGGACAGGGAACTACGAGCAGTACTTC | CASSLGTGNYEQYF
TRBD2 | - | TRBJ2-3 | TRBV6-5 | TGTGCCAGCAGTTACGGACTAGCGGGCACAGATACGCAGTATTTT | CASSYGLAGTDTQYF
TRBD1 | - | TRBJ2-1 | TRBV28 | TGTGCCAGCAGAAATCCTCCGGGACAGCTCAATGAGCAGTTCTTC | CASRNPPGQLNEQFF
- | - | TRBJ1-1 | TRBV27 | TGTGCCAGCAGCTCATACCGGGCCAGGCCCCGGGGAACTGAAGCTTTCTTT | CASSSYRARPRGTEAFF
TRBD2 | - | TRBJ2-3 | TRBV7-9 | TGTGCCAGCAGCGTTCTCTCACGACTAGCGGTCGAGGTAGATACGCAGTATTTT | CASSVLSRLAVEVDTQYF
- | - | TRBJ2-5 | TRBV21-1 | TGTGCCAGCAGCAATGGAGCGGGAGAAGATGAGACCCAGTACTTC | CASSNGAGEDETQYF
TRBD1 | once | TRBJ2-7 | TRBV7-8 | TGTGCCAGCAGCCCACAGGGGATCGAGCAGTACTTC | CASSPQGIEQYF
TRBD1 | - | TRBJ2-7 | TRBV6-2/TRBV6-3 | TGTGCCAGCAGACGCAGACAGGGGAGGAACTACGAGCAGTACTTC | CASRRRQGRNYEQYF
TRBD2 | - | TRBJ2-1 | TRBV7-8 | TGTGCCAGCAGCCCTCTACTAGCGGGAGGACGATTGAGCTCCTACAATGAGCAGTTCTTC | CASSPLLAGGRLSSYNEQFF
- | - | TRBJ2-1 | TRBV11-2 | TGTGCCAGCAGCCCCTTCACTAGCTTCTCCTACAATGAGCAGTTCTTC | CASSPFTSFSYNEQFF
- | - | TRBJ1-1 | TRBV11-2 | TGTGCCAGCAGCACTGAATGGGCGGTCCAAGACACTGAAGCTTTCTTT | CASSTEWAVQDTEAFF
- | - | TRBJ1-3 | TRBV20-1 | TGCAGTGCAAGGATACTCTCTGGAAACACCATATATTTT | CSARILSGNTIYF
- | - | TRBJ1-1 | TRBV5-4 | TGTGCCAGCAGCCTCAGGGAGGCTGAAGCTTTCTTT | CASSLREAEAFF
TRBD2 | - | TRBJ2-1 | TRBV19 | TGTGCCAGTAGTATTGCTAGCGGGATCAGGTATGAGCAGTTCTTC | CASSIASGIRYEQFF
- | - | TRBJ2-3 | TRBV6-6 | TGTGCCAGCAGTGAGGGTGCAGATACGCAGTATTTT | CASSEGADTQYF
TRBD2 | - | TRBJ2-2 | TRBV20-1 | TGCAGTGCTAGAGATGGGGATAGCGGGAGGTCGAACACCGGGGAGCTGTTTTTT | CSARDGDSGRSNTGELFF
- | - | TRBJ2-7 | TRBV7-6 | TGTGCCAGCAGCCGCCCGGATGGGGGATCCTCCTACGAGCAGTACTTC | CASSRPDGGSSYEQYF
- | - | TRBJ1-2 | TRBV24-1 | TGTGCCACCAGTGACCAAGGGAACTATGGCTACACCTTC | CATSDQGNYGYTF
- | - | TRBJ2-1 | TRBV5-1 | TGCGCCAGCAGCCGTAGGACAGAGCCTTACGTCTTAAATGAGCAGTTCTTC | CASSRRTEPYVLNEQFF
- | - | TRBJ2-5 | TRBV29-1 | TGCAGCGCCCGGTGGGCAGGGTTACAAGAGACCCAGTACTTC | CSARWAGLQETQYF
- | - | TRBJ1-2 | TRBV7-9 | TGTGCCAGCAGCCAATCCCTGCCTAAAAAGACAGATACCTATGGCTACACCTTC | CASSQSLPKKTDTYGYTF